The rows below give T cell receptor beta chains drawn from one sample of a study of T-cell reconstitution after alpha-beta-depleted transplantation in children. One entry per CDR3 protein, called by TCRdb with MiXCR from the PCR reads. This sample has around 250,000 distinct CDR3 sequences, with roughly 8% found just once. Sample: PBMCs, mostly from graft donor cells, taken 180 days after TCRalphabeta/CD19-depleted stem cell transplant. The source is a male patient younger than 18 who had a stem cell transplant for acute lymphoblastic leukemia, so the T cells may come from the graft donor. Both conserved end residues are part of each CDR3. The order of the fields is J gene, V gene, clone size, D gene, CDR3 protein, CDR3 DNA. A D gene is named only where the DNA matches it firmly. Rows may omit the clone size; those that give it use once, few, many or a size class.

J gene: TRBJ2-1
V gene: TRBV18
clone size: many
D gene: -
CDR3 protein: CASSPGVMDWNEQFF
CDR3 DNA: TGTGCCAGCTCACCGGGAGTTATGGATTGGAATGAGCAGTTCTTC

J gene: TRBJ1-2
V gene: TRBV13
clone size: many
D gene: -
CDR3 protein: CASSLVRGSGYTF
CDR3 DNA: TGTGCCAGCAGCTTAGTCAGGGGCTCTGGCTACACCTTC

J gene: TRBJ2-1
V gene: TRBV2
clone size: many
D gene: -
CDR3 protein: CASRAMDSYNEQFF
CDR3 DNA: TGTGCCAGCAGAGCGATGGACTCCTACAATGAGCAGTTCTTC

J gene: TRBJ2-1
V gene: TRBV7-3
clone size: many
D gene: TRBD2
CDR3 protein: CASSLKPTSGKGEQFF
CDR3 DNA: TGTGCCAGCAGCTTAAAACCCACTAGCGGGAAGGGTGAGCAGTTCTTC

J gene: TRBJ2-1
V gene: TRBV2
clone size: many
D gene: -
CDR3 protein: CASSEKVTGRQFF
CDR3 DNA: TGTGCCAGCAGTGAGAAGGTGACGGGGCGGCAGTTCTTC

J gene: TRBJ1-1
V gene: TRBV12-3/TRBV12-4
clone size: many
D gene: -
CDR3 protein: CASSYLLLTGMNTEAFF
CDR3 DNA: TGTGCCAGCAGTTACCTACTTCTCACAGGGATGAACACTGAAGCTTTCTTT

J gene: TRBJ2-3
V gene: TRBV2
clone size: many
D gene: TRBD2
CDR3 protein: CASSDGLAPIRDTQYF
CDR3 DNA: TGTGCCAGCAGTGACGGACTAGCGCCTATCCGGGATACGCAGTATTTT

J gene: TRBJ1-6
V gene: TRBV12-3/TRBV12-4
clone size: many
D gene: TRBD1
CDR3 protein: CASSSDRGSPLHF
CDR3 DNA: TGTGCCAGCAGTTCCGACAGGGGCTCACCCCTCCACTTT

J gene: TRBJ2-7
V gene: TRBV7-6
clone size: many
D gene: TRBD2
CDR3 protein: CASSPPGLGYEQYF
CDR3 DNA: TGTGCCAGCAGCCCGCCGGGACTAGGCTACGAGCAGTACTTC

J gene: TRBJ1-2
V gene: TRBV7-2
clone size: many
D gene: TRBD1
CDR3 protein: CASSLAWGQSYGYTF
CDR3 DNA: TGTGCCAGCAGCTTGGCCTGGGGACAGTCCTATGGCTACACCTTC

J gene: TRBJ1-1
V gene: TRBV20-1
clone size: many
D gene: -
CDR3 protein: CSAFYGGLPMNTEAFF
CDR3 DNA: TGCAGTGCTTTTTACGGTGGCCTTCCTATGAACACTGAAGCTTTCTTT

J gene: TRBJ2-1
V gene: TRBV28
clone size: many
D gene: -
CDR3 protein: CASSLSGSYNEQFF
CDR3 DNA: TGTGCCAGCAGTTTGTCGGGTTCCTACAATGAGCAGTTCTTC

J gene: TRBJ2-7
V gene: TRBV12-3/TRBV12-4
clone size: -
D gene: -
CDR3 protein: CASSLGALGYEQYF
CDR3 DNA: TGTGCCAGCAGTTTGGGGGCGTTGGGCTACGAGCAGTACTTC

J gene: TRBJ2-5
V gene: TRBV3-1
clone size: many
D gene: -
CDR3 protein: CASSLLPSTGYDQETQYF
CDR3 DNA: TGTGCCAGCAGCCTTCTCCCCTCCACAGGGTATGACCAAGAGACCCAGTACTTC

J gene: TRBJ2-2
V gene: TRBV7-2
clone size: -
D gene: -
CDR3 protein: CASSLARTYGGEQFF
CDR3 DNA: TGTGCCAGCAGCTTAGCGCGAACTTATGGCGGGGAGCAGTTTTTT

J gene: TRBJ1-6
V gene: TRBV20-1
clone size: many
D gene: -
CDR3 protein: CSARDRTGRSPLHF
CDR3 DNA: TGCAGTGCTAGAGATAGGACGGGGCGGTCACCCCTCCACTTT

J gene: TRBJ2-7
V gene: TRBV20-1
clone size: many
D gene: -
CDR3 protein: CSARAPNVRAVYEQYF
CDR3 DNA: TGCAGTGCTAGAGCGCCGAATGTTAGAGCCGTCTACGAGCAGTACTTC

J gene: TRBJ1-1
V gene: TRBV12-5
clone size: many
D gene: -
CDR3 protein: CASGSSGDPQRAFF
CDR3 DNA: TGTGCTAGTGGTTCCTCCGGGGATCCCCAGCGGGCTTTCTTT

J gene: TRBJ2-7
V gene: TRBV7-2
clone size: many
D gene: -
CDR3 protein: CASSLHYEQYF
CDR3 DNA: TGTGCCAGCAGTCTCCACTACGAGCAGTACTTC

J gene: TRBJ2-5
V gene: TRBV20-1
clone size: many
D gene: -
CDR3 protein: CSAKGGVQETQYF
CDR3 DNA: TGCAGTGCGAAAGGGGGAGTCCAAGAGACCCAGTACTTC

J gene: TRBJ2-3
V gene: TRBV5-1
clone size: many
D gene: TRBD1
CDR3 protein: CASSPDRVLNTQYF
CDR3 DNA: TGCGCCAGCAGCCCGGACAGGGTCTTGAATACGCAGTATTTT

J gene: TRBJ2-7
V gene: TRBV27
clone size: -
D gene: -
CDR3 protein: CASSPRGGGRSYEQYF
CDR3 DNA: TGTGCCAGCAGTCCACGAGGCGGGGGCCGTTCCTACGAGCAGTACTTC

J gene: TRBJ2-7
V gene: TRBV6-5
clone size: many
D gene: -
CDR3 protein: CASSSPRRDSYEQYF
CDR3 DNA: TGTGCCAGCAGTTCCCCTCGTAGGGACTCCTACGAGCAGTACTTC

J gene: TRBJ1-1
V gene: TRBV6-5
clone size: many
D gene: TRBD1
CDR3 protein: CASRHRGMNTEAFF
CDR3 DNA: TGTGCCAGCAGACACAGGGGCATGAACACTGAAGCTTTCTTT

J gene: TRBJ1-5
V gene: TRBV6-2/TRBV6-3
clone size: many
D gene: -
CDR3 protein: CASSYHQGGKGQPQHF
CDR3 DNA: TGTGCCAGCAGTTACCACCAGGGCGGGAAGGGGCAGCCCCAGCATTTT

J gene: TRBJ1-5
V gene: TRBV6-2/TRBV6-3
clone size: many
D gene: -
CDR3 protein: CASSRTGTSNQPQHF
CDR3 DNA: TGTGCCAGCAGCCGTACAGGGACCTCCAATCAGCCCCAGCATTTT

J gene: TRBJ2-1
V gene: TRBV5-5
clone size: many
D gene: -
CDR3 protein: CASSWGLVEQFF
CDR3 DNA: TGTGCCAGCAGCTGGGGCCTTGTTGAGCAGTTCTTC

J gene: TRBJ2-6
V gene: TRBV20-1
clone size: many
D gene: -
CDR3 protein: CSVRLPSGANVLTF
CDR3 DNA: TGCAGTGTCAGGCTGCCCTCTGGGGCCAACGTCCTGACTTTC

J gene: TRBJ2-3
V gene: TRBV29-1
clone size: many
D gene: -
CDR3 protein: CSVVAEDTQYF
CDR3 DNA: TGCAGCGTTGTGGCGGAAGATACGCAGTATTTT

J gene: TRBJ2-3
V gene: TRBV4-1
clone size: many
D gene: -
CDR3 protein: CASSQDGGRIADTQYF
CDR3 DNA: TGCGCCAGCAGCCAAGATGGGGGGAGAATAGCAGATACGCAGTATTTT

J gene: TRBJ2-7
V gene: TRBV12-3/TRBV12-4
clone size: many
D gene: -
CDR3 protein: CASSNRSSYEQYF
CDR3 DNA: TGTGCCAGCAGTAACAGGAGCTCCTACGAGCAGTACTTC

J gene: TRBJ2-1
V gene: TRBV2
clone size: many
D gene: TRBD1
CDR3 protein: CASSYNPDRDEQFF
CDR3 DNA: TGTGCCAGCAGCTACAACCCGGACAGGGATGAGCAGTTCTTC

J gene: TRBJ2-7
V gene: TRBV28
clone size: few
D gene: TRBD1
CDR3 protein: CASSLPDRDHEQYF
CDR3 DNA: TGTGCCAGCAGTTTACCGGACAGGGACCACGAGCAGTACTTC

J gene: TRBJ2-5
V gene: TRBV25-1
clone size: few
D gene: -
CDR3 protein: CASIPFWGETQYF
CDR3 DNA: TGTGCCAGCATTCCCTTTTGGGGAGAGACCCAGTACTTC

J gene: TRBJ2-1
V gene: TRBV5-1
clone size: few
D gene: -
CDR3 protein: CASSLVRETSYNEQFF
CDR3 DNA: TGCGCCAGCAGCTTGGTTCGGGAGACGTCCTACAATGAGCAGTTCTTC

J gene: TRBJ2-5
V gene: TRBV18
clone size: many
D gene: -
CDR3 protein: CASSQYQETQYF
CDR3 DNA: TGTGCCAGCTCCCAGTACCAAGAGACCCAGTACTTC

J gene: TRBJ1-1
V gene: TRBV25-1
clone size: -
D gene: TRBD1
CDR3 protein: CACSRGLGTEAFF
CDR3 DNA: TGTGCCTGCAGCAGGGGGCTAGGGACTGAAGCTTTCTTT

J gene: TRBJ2-2
V gene: TRBV5-1
clone size: many
D gene: -
CDR3 protein: CASSTRWDTGELFF
CDR3 DNA: TGCGCCAGCAGCACCCGGTGGGACACCGGGGAGCTGTTTTTT

J gene: TRBJ1-2
V gene: TRBV3-1
clone size: many
D gene: -
CDR3 protein: CASSQDGAGTVHGYTF
CDR3 DNA: TGTGCCAGCAGCCAAGATGGGGCTGGGACCGTCCATGGCTACACCTTC

J gene: TRBJ2-7
V gene: TRBV12-3/TRBV12-4
clone size: many
D gene: -
CDR3 protein: CATTRDRYPYEQYF
CDR3 DNA: TGTGCCACGACCCGGGACCGCTACCCTTACGAGCAGTACTTC

J gene: TRBJ2-7
V gene: TRBV5-1
clone size: many
D gene: -
CDR3 protein: CASSLVAGPTYEQYF
CDR3 DNA: TGCGCCAGCAGCTTGGTCGCAGGACCTACCTACGAGCAGTACTTC

J gene: TRBJ1-2
V gene: TRBV29-1
clone size: many
D gene: TRBD1
CDR3 protein: CSVDQGARDGYTF
CDR3 DNA: TGCAGCGTTGACCAGGGGGCGCGGGATGGCTACACCTTC

J gene: TRBJ1-4
V gene: TRBV18
clone size: many
D gene: TRBD1
CDR3 protein: CASSLNQGQGGEKLFF
CDR3 DNA: TGTGCCAGCTCACTAAACCAGGGACAGGGCGGCGAAAAACTGTTTTTT

J gene: TRBJ2-1
V gene: TRBV2
clone size: many
D gene: TRBD2
CDR3 protein: CASVTSGVHEQFF
CDR3 DNA: TGTGCCAGCGTAACTAGCGGGGTACATGAGCAGTTCTTC

J gene: TRBJ1-5
V gene: TRBV20-1
clone size: many
D gene: -
CDR3 protein: CSAIVGHSNQPQHF
CDR3 DNA: TGCAGTGCTATAGTCGGCCATAGCAATCAGCCCCAGCATTTT

J gene: TRBJ1-4
V gene: TRBV6-1
clone size: many
D gene: -
CDR3 protein: CASSIPDMGWTNEKLFF
CDR3 DNA: TGTGCCAGCAGTATCCCCGACATGGGGTGGACTAATGAAAAACTGTTTTTT

J gene: TRBJ1-5
V gene: TRBV20-1
clone size: many
D gene: TRBD1
CDR3 protein: CSAPGQSSDQPQHF
CDR3 DNA: TGCAGTGCCCCGGGACAGTCTAGCGATCAGCCCCAGCATTTT

J gene: TRBJ2-7
V gene: TRBV12-3/TRBV12-4
clone size: many
D gene: -
CDR3 protein: CASSSTTIDTDEQYF
CDR3 DNA: TGTGCCAGCAGTTCGACAACAATCGATACGGACGAGCAGTACTTC

J gene: TRBJ1-6
V gene: TRBV27
clone size: many
D gene: -
CDR3 protein: CASSSYSRQSPLHF
CDR3 DNA: TGTGCCAGCAGTTCGTATAGTCGGCAGTCCCCCCTCCACTTT

J gene: TRBJ2-7
V gene: TRBV5-1
clone size: many
D gene: -
CDR3 protein: CASSFGGTFYEQYF
CDR3 DNA: TGCGCCAGCAGCTTCGGCGGTACATTCTACGAGCAGTACTTC

J gene: TRBJ2-1
V gene: TRBV19
clone size: many
D gene: TRBD2
CDR3 protein: CASTSTGGRNEQFF
CDR3 DNA: TGTGCCAGTACCTCCACGGGGGGTCGCAATGAGCAGTTCTTC

J gene: TRBJ1-1
V gene: TRBV2
clone size: many
D gene: -
CDR3 protein: CASSARFDTEAFF
CDR3 DNA: TGTGCCAGCAGTGCGCGGTTCGACACTGAAGCTTTCTTT

J gene: TRBJ1-1
V gene: TRBV5-6
clone size: many
D gene: -
CDR3 protein: CASSSTSMNTEAFF
CDR3 DNA: TGTGCCAGCAGTTCCACCAGCATGAACACTGAAGCTTTCTTT

J gene: TRBJ1-1
V gene: TRBV7-8
clone size: many
D gene: -
CDR3 protein: CASSLEPTPITEAFF
CDR3 DNA: TGTGCCAGCAGCTTAGAGCCGACACCTATCACTGAAGCTTTCTTT

J gene: TRBJ1-3
V gene: TRBV6-1
clone size: many
D gene: -
CDR3 protein: CASSASDRGPSSGNTIYF
CDR3 DNA: TGTGCCAGCAGTGCCAGCGACCGGGGGCCGAGCTCTGGAAACACCATATATTTT

J gene: TRBJ2-1
V gene: TRBV28
clone size: many
D gene: -
CDR3 protein: CASSLMERRRSYNEQFF
CDR3 DNA: TGTGCCAGCAGTTTAATGGAAAGGAGACGCTCCTACAATGAGCAGTTCTTC

J gene: TRBJ2-2
V gene: TRBV19
clone size: few
D gene: -
CDR3 protein: CASKGTRNTGELFF
CDR3 DNA: TGTGCCAGTAAAGGGACCAGGAACACCGGGGAGCTGTTTTTT

J gene: TRBJ2-4
V gene: TRBV10-3
clone size: many
D gene: -
CDR3 protein: CAISDPGKAVKNIQYF
CDR3 DNA: TGTGCCATCAGTGACCCCGGCAAAGCGGTTAAAAACATTCAGTACTTC

J gene: TRBJ2-7
V gene: TRBV9
clone size: many
D gene: TRBD1
CDR3 protein: CASSVGGTEAYEQYF
CDR3 DNA: TGTGCCAGCAGCGTAGGAGGGACAGAGGCCTACGAGCAGTACTTC